This T cell receptor beta chain derives from a study of blood T cell repertoires in COVID-19. TCRdb's table, derived via immunoSEQ multiplex PCR, lists solely in-frame clones and lacks some. This repertoire shows 95,000 to 110,000 clones, 85% to 90% found once; its top ten account for approximately 5.1%. CDR1 SEHNR and CDR2 FQNEAQ come from the germline V gene (reference sequence). V lost 3 bases and J lost 4, with 9 bases in between. The length of the CDR3 is 13 residues. This clone came up once. Specimen: peripheral blood. The sequence was collected from a human donor in a cohort sampled during active COVID-19. The chain links TRBV7-9 to TRBJ1-2, with a weak D call TRBD1 (5 bases). CDR3 sequence: CASSFPGSYGYTF. In nucleotides, the CDR3 is TGTGCCAGCAGCTTTCCAGGGTCCTATGGCTACACCTTC.